A single sample gave rise to the 23 T cell receptor beta chains below, sequenced in a study of cytomegalovirus exposure and HLA in healthy donors. Primers included in the PCR were 60 Vbeta and 13 Jbeta primers. The repertoire was sequenced with immunoSEQ multiplex PCR; TCRdb's copy has only in-frame clones and lacks some. The sample lists roughly 150,000 clones; roughly 81% were seen once. Sequencing was done on a sample of PBMCs. The receptor source for this set is a woman between 18 and 29 years old in good health and CMV-seronegative.

The J gene is TRBJ2-1, the V gene TRBV6-6; the D gene is possibly TRBD2 (6 bases). CDR1 is MNHNY, CDR2 SVGAGI, per germline (reference sequence). The germline V and J ends were trimmed by 5 bases and 0 bases, with 8 bases remaining between them. CDR3 size: 14 residues. In DNA, the CDR3 is TGTGCCAGCAGTCCCGGGAGCTCCTACAATGAGCAGTTCTTC. This gives the protein CASSPGSSYNEQFF.

V and J are TRBV18 and TRBJ1-5; the D is unclear. The CDR3 has 13 residues. CDR1 and CDR2 from the germline V gene are KGHSH and LQKENI. V lost 5 bases to trimming and J lost 2 bases, with 7 bases between them. Written as DNA, the CDR3 is TGTGCCAGCTCAACCGGGGGCAATCAGCCCCAGCATTTT. Encoded protein: CASSTGGNQPQHF. The full variable domain, in which reference TRBV18 and TRBJ1-5 provide the parts outside the CDR3, is NAGVMQNPRHLVRRRGQEARLRCSPMKGHSHVYWYRQLPEEGLKFMVYLQKENIIDESGMPKERFSAEFPKEGPSILRIQQVVRGDSAAYFCASSTGGNQPQHFGDGTRLSIL.

V and J are TRBV11-2 and TRBJ2-7; D is possibly TRBD2 (5 bases). CDR3 length: 14 amino acids. The ends were cut back, 6 bases at V and 3 bases at J, with 15 bases in the middle. Looked up from germline, CDR1 is SGHAT and CDR2 is FQNNGV. The CDR3 protein is CASSRTDGDYEQYF. CDR3 nucleotide sequence: TGTGCCAGCAGTCGGACGGACGGGGACTACGAGCAGTACTTC.

The rearrangement uses TRBV6-5 and TRBJ2-7, with 7 bases identical to TRBD1. Germline CDR1 is MNHEY and CDR2 is SVGAGI. V lost 6 bases, J lost 5 bases, and 13 bases stayed unmatched. The CDR3 consists of 15 residues. The CDR3 bases are TGTGCCAGCAGCCCGTGGGACAGCCGGAGTGACGAGCAGTACTTC. It is translated as CASSPWDSRSDEQYF.

This rearrangement joins TRBV2 to TRBJ1-1; 8 bases agree with TRBD1. The CDR3 loop spans 12 amino acids. Germline CDR1 is SNHLY and CDR2 is FYNNEI. V lost 8 bases to trimming and J lost 6 bases; unmatched junction nucleotides: 5. CDR3 nucleotides: TGTGCCAGCCACACAGGGGGGTCTGAAGCTTTCTTT. Translated: CASHTGGSEAFF.

This clone was seen more than once but under ten times. The chain has TRBV5-1 and TRBJ2-3; 14 bases line up with TRBD2. Losses at the gene ends were 4 bases for V and 6 bases for J; bases not matched to a gene: 10. The CDR3 extends over 17 amino acids. Germline V gene data show CDR1 as SGHRS and CDR2 as YFSETQ. The CDR3: CASSPGLAGVISDTQYF. CDR3 coding DNA: TGCGCCAGCAGCCCGGGACTAGCGGGAGTAATATCGGATACGCAGTATTTT. Full variable domain (rest looked up from reference TRBV5-1 and TRBJ2-3): KAGVTQTPRYLIKTRGQQVTLSCSPISGHRSVSWYQQTPGQGLQFLFEYFSETQRNKGNFPGRFSGRQFSNSRSEMNVSTLELGDSALYLCASSPGLAGVISDTQYFGPGTRLTVL.

This chain links TRBV7-2 with TRBJ2-3; the match to TRBD2 covers 9 bases. The CDR3 is made up of 16 amino acids. V was clipped by 4 bases and J by 0 bases; unmatched bases: 5. CDR1 and CDR2 from the germline V gene are SGHTA and FQGNSA. CDR3 region: CASSSAGTSSTDTQYF. The CDR3 bases are TGTGCCAGCAGCTCCGCCGGGACTAGCAGCACAGATACGCAGTATTTT.

J is TRBJ1-4 and V is TRBV7-2; 7 positions match TRBD1. CDR1 is SGHTA and CDR2 is FQGNSA in the germline V gene. The junction had 11 bases not matched to a gene; V was cut back by 5 bases and J by 8 bases. This CDR3 spans 15 amino acids. This CDR3 reads CASSPRQGVREKLFF. Here the CDR3 DNA reads TGTGCCAGCAGCCCCCGACAGGGAGTACGGGAAAAACTGTTTTTT.

The J gene is TRBJ1-5, the V gene TRBV7-8, with D possibly matching TRBD1 (6 bases). CDR3 length: 16 amino acids. Germline V gene lookup returns CDR1 SGHVS and CDR2 FQNEAQ. The ends were cut back, 5 bases at V and 3 bases at J, with 17 bases in the middle. This CDR3 is CASSGGGRDTNQPQHF. The DNA of the CDR3 is TGTGCCAGCAGCGGGGGCGGGAGGGACACCAATCAGCCCCAGCATTTT. The full variable domain, in which reference TRBV7-8 and TRBJ1-5 provide the parts outside the CDR3, is GAGVSQSPRYKVAKRGQDVALRCDPISGHVSLFWYQQALGQGPEFLTYFQNEAQLDKSGLPSDRFFAERPEGSVSTLKIQRTQQEDSAVYLCASSGGGRDTNQPQHFGDGTRLSIL.

The chain carries TRBV7-9 and TRBJ1-1; TRBD1 matches 7 bases. Germline-derived CDR1 and CDR2 are SEHNR and FQNEAQ (reference sequence). CDR3 size: 13 residues. With V trimmed by 7 bases and J by 7 bases, 9 bases remained unmatched. CDR3 in DNA: TGTGCCAGCACCCCTGGGGCAGGGGGTGAAGCTTTCTTT. Its protein is CASTPGAGGEAFF.

The chain links TRBV7-8 to TRBJ2-5; 7 bases are shared with TRBD2. In germline, CDR1 is SGHVS, CDR2 FQNEAQ. The CDR3 covers 15 residues. Trimming removed 3 bases from V and 7 bases from J; junction bases left unmatched: 11. CDR3 protein: CASSFYLAPGGTQYF. DNA of the CDR3: TGTGCCAGCAGCTTCTATCTAGCCCCGGGGGGGACCCAGTACTTC.

This clone was detected a few times. The V and J genes are TRBV11-2 and TRBJ2-1, with a tentative D call TRBD1 (6 bases). The V end lost 4 bases, the J end lost 3 bases, and 7 bases lay between the germline ends. The CDR3 runs 13 residues. In germline, CDR1 is SGHAT, CDR2 FQNNGV. The CDR3 DNA follows: TGTGCCAGCAGCTGGGACAACTACAATGAGCAGTTCTTC. This encodes CASSWDNYNEQFF.

The chain couples TRBV10-1 to TRBJ2-1; the D gene is possibly TRBD2 (6 bases). The germline V gene encodes CDR1 WNHNN and CDR2 SYGVQD (reference sequence). The CDR3 is 16 amino acids. V lost 0 bases to trimming and J lost 1 base, with 10 bases between them. CDR3 nucleotides: TGCGCCAGCAGTGAGTCTATTGGGGGGTCCTACAATGAGCAGTTCTTC. It specifies CASSESIGGSYNEQFF.

This sequence joins TRBV10-3 and TRBJ2-1; 7 positions match TRBD1. The CDR3 totals 13 residues. With V trimmed by 10 bases and J by 5 bases, 8 bases remained unmatched. Germline lookup yields CDR1 ENHRY and CDR2 SYGVKD. In nucleotides, the CDR3 is TGTGCCACCACGGGACAGCTTGACAATGAGCAGTTCTTC. Translation: CATTGQLDNEQFF.

In its sample, this clone was seen once. V usage is TRBV6-6 and J usage is TRBJ2-1; D is unclear. CDR1 is MNHNY, CDR2 SVGAGI, per germline (reference sequence). The V gene lost 7 bases and the J gene lost 5 bases, with 9 bases spanning the gap. The CDR3 is 12 amino acids. This CDR3 reads CASIADDNEQFF. DNA for the CDR3: TGTGCCAGCATAGCAGATGACAATGAGCAGTTCTTC.

The V gene is TRBV29-1, the J gene TRBJ2-3, with 8 bases identical to TRBD2. Germline loops: CDR1 SQVTM, CDR2 ANQGSEA. The CDR3 totals 14 residues. With 3 bases clipped from V and 3 bases from J, the junction kept 5 bases outside the gene matches. The CDR3, as DNA: TGCAGCGTTGATGGGGGGACTAGGACAGATACGCAGTATTTT. Translation gives CSVDGGTRTDTQYF.

This sequence joins TRBV19 and TRBJ1-2; TRBD1 aligns across 12 bases. The V gene's germline CDR1 is LNHDA and CDR2 SQIVND (reference sequence). V lost 5 bases, J lost 8 bases, and 6 bases stayed unmatched. CDR3 length: 14 residues. CDR3 loop: CASSPGQGAAGYTF. CDR3 DNA sequence: TGTGCCAGTAGTCCGGGACAGGGGGCAGCCGGCTACACCTTC.

The chain combines TRBV21-1 with TRBJ1-4; the table's D gene call, TRBD1, was not cross checked with the DNA. TRBV21-1 corresponds to a pseudogene. The CDR3 sequence is 16 residues long. The CDR3 coding sequence is TGTGCCAGCAGCAATCCCACAGGGTCCCTTAATGAAAAACTGTTTTTT. Residues: CASSNPTGSLNEKLFF.

The V gene is TRBV27, the J gene TRBJ2-1; 14 positions agree with TRBD2. Germline assignment: CDR1 MNHEY and CDR2 SMNVEV (reference sequence). V lost 6 bases and J lost 6; bases outside the gene matches: 4. The CDR3 has 15 residues. The CDR3 spells CASRPGLAGVNEQFF. CDR3 DNA sequence: TGTGCCAGCAGACCGGGACTAGCGGGAGTCAATGAGCAGTTCTTC.

The rearrangement uses TRBV5-4 and TRBJ1-3; 8 bases align to TRBD1. Germline CDR1 is SGHNT and CDR2 is YYREEE (reference sequence). CDR3 length equals 15 residues. Trimming cost V 2 bases and J 3 bases; bases outside gene matches: 4. CDR3 amino acids: CASSFPGGGGNTIYF. As DNA, the CDR3 is TGTGCCAGCAGCTTCCCAGGGGGCGGTGGAAACACCATATATTTT.

V gene TRBV9 combines with J gene TRBJ1-2, with 11 bases that match TRBD1. The CDR3 sequence is 15 residues long. The germline V gene has CDR1 SGDLS and CDR2 YYNGEE. V dropped 0 bases and J dropped 7; count of bases not matched to a gene: 5. This chain's CDR3 is CASSVAGTGGRGYTF. CDR3 nucleotides: TGTGCCAGCAGCGTAGCCGGGACAGGGGGGCGTGGCTACACCTTC.

V is TRBV6-5 and J is TRBJ1-2, with D maybe TRBD1 (5 bases). Trimming pared 0 bases from V and 4 bases from J, leaving 9 bases between. The germline V gene has CDR1 MNHEY and CDR2 SVGAGI. The CDR3 runs 14 residues. The CDR3 region has the DNA TGTGCCAGCAGTTACTCGTCGGGGGGCTATGGCTACACCTTC. The encoded protein is CASSYSSGGYGYTF.

The chain joins TRBV5-1 to TRBJ1-1; possible D gene TRBD1, 5 bases. This CDR3 spans 15 amino acids. Trimming pared 4 bases from V and 5 bases from J, leaving 18 bases between. In germline, CDR1 is SGHRS, CDR2 YFSETQ. The CDR3 protein is CASSPVAGQKTEAFF. Here the CDR3 DNA reads TGCGCCAGCAGCCCTGTGGCCGGACAAAAGACTGAAGCTTTCTTT. The whole variable domain, remainder taken from reference TRBV5-1 and TRBJ1-1, is KAGVTQTPRYLIKTRGQQVTLSCSPISGHRSVSWYQQTPGQGLQFLFEYFSETQRNKGNFPGRFSGRQFSNSRSEMNVSTLELGDSALYLCASSPVAGQKTEAFFGQGTRLTVV.